This TCR beta chain is from a study of cytomegalovirus exposure and HLA in healthy donors. CDR3 size: 13 residues. CDR1 is GTSNPN, CDR2 SVGIG, per germline (reference sequence). V dropped 2 bases and J dropped 7 bases, with 15 bases sitting between them. A remark on this clone: This sample also contains other DNA sequences that code for the same CDR3.

With 60 Vbeta and 13 Jbeta primers, the PCR was carried out. Produced via immunoSEQ multiplex PCR; TCRdb's table is partial and in-frame only. The data contain under 150,000 clones, approximately 61% of them singletons. The sequence derives from a woman aged 35 to 49 in good health and CMV-seronegative. Sequenced material: PBMCs. The V call is TRBV30, the J call TRBJ2-7; TRBD2 is a possible D gene (6 bases). The CDR3 loop is CAWSLVPGGEQYF. The CDR3 coding sequence is TGTGCCTGGAGTCTTGTCCCTGGAGGGGAGCAGTACTTC.